These 11 T cell receptor beta chains were sequenced from one sample in a study of shared clonotypes between healthy human individuals. Sequencing used immunoSEQ multiplex PCR; TCRdb keeps in-frame clones, though not all of them. The sample carries some 1,400,000 clones, 96% recorded once. The sample taken for sequencing was naive CD4+ T cells sorted from blood. Subset given: CD45RA+ positively selected. The receptors were gathered from a young man in good health.

The V call is TRBV18, the J call TRBJ2-1; D gene uncertain. The CDR3 loop spans 12 amino acids. CDR1 and CDR2 from the germline V gene are KGHSH and LQKENI. The germline V and J ends were trimmed by 6 bases and 3 bases, with 6 bases remaining between them. The CDR3 coding sequence is TGTGCCAGCTCGCTCGACTACAATGAGCAGTTCTTC. Translated: CASSLDYNEQFF.

The V call is TRBV7-9, the J call TRBJ1-5; D is unresolved. Germline V lookup: CDR1 SEHNR, CDR2 FQNEAQ (reference sequence). This CDR3 is 13 amino acids long. V was shortened by 2 bases and J by 7 bases, with 9 bases between the two germline ends. In DNA, the CDR3 is TGTGCCAGCAGCTTAAATGGGTTCCAGCCCCAGCATTTT. It translates to CASSLNGFQPQHF.

CDR3 amino acids: CASSEARTNNQPQHF. In DNA form, the CDR3 reads TGTGCCAGCAGTGAAGCGAGGACGAACAATCAGCCCCAGCATTTT. The chain carries TRBV2 and TRBJ1-5, with D hard to call. The CDR3 sequence is 15 residues long. With 0 bases removed from V and 3 bases from J, the gap between germline ends came to 9 bases. Germline lookup yields CDR1 SNHLY and CDR2 FYNNEI.

This clone was detected only once. Other DNA sequences in this specimen translate into the identical CDR3. The chain combines TRBV5-1 with TRBJ2-1, with TRBD1 matching over 7 bases. The J segment lost 7 bases and the V segment lost 4 bases, leaving 2 bases of the junction unmatched. Germline values: CDR1 SGHRS, CDR2 YFSETQ. CDR3 length equals 12 residues. The CDR3 reads CASSPQGNEQFF. CDR3 sequence (DNA): TGCGCCAGCAGCCCACAGGGGAATGAGCAGTTCTTC.

This rearrangement joins TRBV7-3 to TRBJ1-2, with D unclear. CDR3 length: 15 amino acids. Trimming cost V 3 bases and J 0 bases, with 11 bases left between them. Germline V gives CDR1 SGHTA, CDR2 FQGTGA. The CDR3 sequence is CASSFEGIANYGYTF. The CDR3 DNA follows: TGTGCCAGCAGCTTTGAGGGTATAGCTAACTATGGCTACACCTTC.

Only a few counts were recorded for this clone. This chain links TRBV9 with TRBJ2-7; a possible D gene is TRBD1 (5 bases). Germline V gene data show CDR1 as SGDLS and CDR2 as YYNGEE. V was cut by 4 bases and J by 9 bases, with 20 bases left in between. The CDR3 has 14 amino acids. The CDR3 spells CASSPLVAQGGQYF. CDR3 in DNA: TGTGCCAGCAGCCCCCTAGTTGCCCAGGGTGGGCAGTACTTC. The entire variable domain, with the rest obtained from reference TRBV9 and TRBJ2-7, is as follows: DSGVTQTPKHLITATGQRVTLRCSPRSGDLSVYWYQQSLDQGLQFLIQYYNGEERAKGNILERFSAQQFPDLHSELNLSSLELGDSALYFCASSPLVAQGGQYFGPGTRLTVT.

This clone occurred once. The chain's CDR3 is CASRSSRDVYEQYF. For the CDR3, the DNA is TGTGCCAGCAGATCGTCCCGGGACGTTTACGAGCAGTACTTC. This sequence joins TRBV2 and TRBJ2-7; possibly TRBD1 or TRBD2 for D (5 bases each). This CDR3 contains 14 residues. The V end lost 6 bases, the J end lost 4 bases, and 16 bases lay between the germline ends. The germline gives CDR1 SNHLY, CDR2 FYNNEI. The whole variable domain, remainder taken from reference TRBV2 and TRBJ2-7, is EPEVTQTPSHQVTQMGQEVILRCVPISNHLYFYWYRQILGQKVEFLVSFYNNEISEKSEIFDDQFSVERPDGSNFTLKIRSTKLEDSAMYFCASRSSRDVYEQYFGPGTRLTVT.

The V and J genes are TRBV6-5 and TRBJ1-6, with D uncertain. This CDR3 spans 14 amino acids. Germline CDR1 reads MNHEY; CDR2 reads SVGAGI. V gave up 8 bases and J gave up 9 bases, with 17 bases separating them. The CDR3 nucleotides read TGTGCCAGCCGGTCCGTGGGTGTGGTTTCACCCCTCCACTTT. It codes for CASRSVGVVSPLHF.

This sequence joins TRBV6-5 and TRBJ2-1, with 12 positions matching TRBD2. This CDR3 contains 15 residues. After removal of 5 bases from V and 7 bases from J, the junction contained 6 bases not matched to a gene. CDR1 and CDR2 from the germline V gene are MNHEY and SVGAGI. In DNA, the CDR3 is TGTGCCAGCAGTAAGACTAGCGGGAGTAGTAATGAGCAGTTCTTC. Amino acids: CASSKTSGSSNEQFF.

The chain employs TRBV5-1 and TRBJ2-7; 7 nucleotides align to TRBD2. CDR1 is SGHRS and CDR2 is YFSETQ in the germline V gene. The CDR3 extends over 14 amino acids. The trim removed 3 bases at V and 0 bases at J, leaving 3 bases unmatched. The chain's CDR3 is CASSWGGSSYEQYF. DNA for the CDR3: TGCGCCAGCAGCTGGGGCGGGAGCTCCTACGAGCAGTACTTC.

The V and J genes are TRBV7-2 and TRBJ2-7; TRBD2 might be the D (5 bases). V was trimmed by 4 bases and J by 0 bases, leaving 10 bases between them. Germline CDR1 SGHTA, CDR2 FQGNSA. This CDR3 spans 14 amino acids. CDR3 DNA sequence: TGTGCCAGCAGCTATCTAGCATCCTCCTACGAGCAGTACTTC. It translates to CASSYLASSYEQYF.